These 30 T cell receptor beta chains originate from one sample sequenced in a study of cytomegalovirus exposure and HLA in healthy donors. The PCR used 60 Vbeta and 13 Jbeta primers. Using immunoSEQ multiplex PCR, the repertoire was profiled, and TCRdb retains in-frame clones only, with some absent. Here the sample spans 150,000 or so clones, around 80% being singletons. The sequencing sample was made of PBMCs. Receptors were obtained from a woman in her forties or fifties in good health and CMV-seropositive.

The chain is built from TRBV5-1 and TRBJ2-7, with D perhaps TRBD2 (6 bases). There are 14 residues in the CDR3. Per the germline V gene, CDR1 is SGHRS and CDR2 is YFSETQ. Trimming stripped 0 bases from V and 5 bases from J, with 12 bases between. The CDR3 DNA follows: TGCGCCAGCAGCTTGGATTGGGGGGTCAACGAGCAGTACTTC. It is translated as CASSLDWGVNEQYF.

CDR3 bases: TGTGCCATCAGTGAATGGGGACTAGCGGGAGTTGGAAATGAGCAGTTCTTC. Its translation is CAISEWGLAGVGNEQFF. The chain links TRBV10-3 to TRBJ2-1, with 14 nucleotides matching TRBD2. The CDR3 sequence is 17 residues long. J lost 7 bases, V lost 3 bases, and 8 bases had no gene match. Germline values: CDR1 ENHRY, CDR2 SYGVKD.

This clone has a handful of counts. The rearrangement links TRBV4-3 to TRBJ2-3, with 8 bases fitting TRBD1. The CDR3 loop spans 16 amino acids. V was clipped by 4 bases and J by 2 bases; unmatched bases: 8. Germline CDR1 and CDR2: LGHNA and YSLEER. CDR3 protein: CASSLDRGRITDTQYF. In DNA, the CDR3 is TGCGCCAGCAGCCTAGACAGGGGAAGGATCACAGATACGCAGTATTTT.

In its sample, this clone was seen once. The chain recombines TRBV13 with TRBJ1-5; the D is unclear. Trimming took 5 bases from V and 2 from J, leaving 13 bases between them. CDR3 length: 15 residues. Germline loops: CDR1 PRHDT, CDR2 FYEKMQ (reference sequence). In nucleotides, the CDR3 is TGTGCCAGCAGCCCCTCTCATCGGGGCAATCAGCCCCAGCATTTT. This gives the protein CASSPSHRGNQPQHF.

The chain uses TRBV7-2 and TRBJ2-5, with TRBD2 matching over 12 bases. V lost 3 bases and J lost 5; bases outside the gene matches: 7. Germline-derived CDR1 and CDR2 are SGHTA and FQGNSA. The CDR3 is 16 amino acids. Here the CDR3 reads CASSFGLAGPWETQYF. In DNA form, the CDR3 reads TGTGCCAGCAGCTTCGGACTAGCGGGGCCCTGGGAGACCCAGTACTTC. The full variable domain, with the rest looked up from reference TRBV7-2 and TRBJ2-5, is GAGVSQSPSNKVTEKGKDVELRCDPISGHTALYWYRQSLGQGLEFLIYFQGNSAPDKSGLPSDRFSAERTGGSVSTLTIQRTQQEDSAVYLCASSFGLAGPWETQYFGPGTRLLVL.

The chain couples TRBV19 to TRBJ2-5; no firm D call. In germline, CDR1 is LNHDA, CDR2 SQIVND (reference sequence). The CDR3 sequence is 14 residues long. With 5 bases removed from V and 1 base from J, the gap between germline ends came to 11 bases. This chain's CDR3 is CASSPGGSQETQYF. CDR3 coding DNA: TGTGCCAGTAGTCCCGGCGGCAGCCAAGAGACCCAGTACTTC.

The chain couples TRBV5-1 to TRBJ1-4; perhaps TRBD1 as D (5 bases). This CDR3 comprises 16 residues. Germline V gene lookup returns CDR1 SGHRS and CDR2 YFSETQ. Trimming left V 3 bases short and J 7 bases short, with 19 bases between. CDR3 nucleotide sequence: TGCGCCAGCAGCTCGCAGGCTTCCGGGACTTCTGAAAAACTGTTTTTT. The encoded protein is CASSSQASGTSEKLFF. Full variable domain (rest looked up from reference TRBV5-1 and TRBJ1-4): KAGVTQTPRYLIKTRGQQVTLSCSPISGHRSVSWYQQTPGQGLQFLFEYFSETQRNKGNFPGRFSGRQFSNSRSEMNVSTLELGDSALYLCASSSQASGTSEKLFFGSGTQLSVL.

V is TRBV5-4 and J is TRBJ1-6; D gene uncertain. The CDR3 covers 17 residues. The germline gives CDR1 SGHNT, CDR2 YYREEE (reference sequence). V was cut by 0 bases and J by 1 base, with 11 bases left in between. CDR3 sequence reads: CASSLGLRSSYNSPLHF. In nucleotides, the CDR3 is TGTGCCAGCAGCTTGGGGTTGCGGTCTTCCTATAATTCACCCCTCCACTTT.

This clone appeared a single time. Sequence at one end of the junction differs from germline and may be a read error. CDR3 amino acids: CASSLVGQGGYEQCF. The DNA for the CDR3 is TGCGCCAGCAGCTTGGTGGGACAGGGGGGCTACGAGCAGTGCTTC. The V call is TRBV5-1, the J call TRBJ2-7; the match to TRBD1 covers 11 bases. The CDR3 has 15 amino acids. Germline CDR1 is SGHRS and CDR2 is YFSETQ.

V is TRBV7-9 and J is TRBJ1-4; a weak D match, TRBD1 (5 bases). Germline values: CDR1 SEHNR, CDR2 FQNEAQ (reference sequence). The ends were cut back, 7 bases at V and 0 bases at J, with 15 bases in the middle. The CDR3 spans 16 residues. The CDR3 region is CASTDWTLSTNEKLFF. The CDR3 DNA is TGTGCCAGCACCGACTGGACACTATCAACTAATGAAAAACTGTTTTTT.

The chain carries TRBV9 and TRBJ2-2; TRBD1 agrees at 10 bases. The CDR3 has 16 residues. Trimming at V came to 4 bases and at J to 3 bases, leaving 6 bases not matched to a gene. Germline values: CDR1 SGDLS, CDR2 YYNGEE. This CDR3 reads CASSTATGGDTGELFF. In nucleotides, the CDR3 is TGTGCCAGCAGCACAGCGACAGGGGGCGACACCGGGGAGCTGTTTTTT.

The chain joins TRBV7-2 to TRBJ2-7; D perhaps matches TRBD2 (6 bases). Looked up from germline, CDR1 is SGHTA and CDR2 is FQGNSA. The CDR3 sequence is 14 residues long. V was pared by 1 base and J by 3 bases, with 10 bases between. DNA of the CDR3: TGTGCCAGCAGCTTAGTCGGCGGGAACTACGAGCAGTACTTC. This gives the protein CASSLVGGNYEQYF.

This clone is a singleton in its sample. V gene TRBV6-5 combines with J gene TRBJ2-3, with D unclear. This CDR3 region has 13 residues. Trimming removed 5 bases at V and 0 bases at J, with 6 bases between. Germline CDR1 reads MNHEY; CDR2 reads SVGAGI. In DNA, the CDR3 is TGTGCCAGCAGTGATACTAGCACAGATACGCAGTATTTT. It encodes CASSDTSTDTQYF.

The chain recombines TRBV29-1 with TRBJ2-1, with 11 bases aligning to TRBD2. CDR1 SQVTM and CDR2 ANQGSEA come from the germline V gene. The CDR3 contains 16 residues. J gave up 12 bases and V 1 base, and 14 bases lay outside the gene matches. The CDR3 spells CSVEGTTSGANVAQFF. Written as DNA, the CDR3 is TGCAGCGTTGAAGGAACGACTAGCGGGGCAAACGTGGCGCAGTTCTTC.

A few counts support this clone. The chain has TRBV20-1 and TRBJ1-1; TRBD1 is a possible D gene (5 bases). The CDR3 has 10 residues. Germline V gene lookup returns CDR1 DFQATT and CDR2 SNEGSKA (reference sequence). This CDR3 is CRTANTEAFF. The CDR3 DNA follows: TGCAGGACAGCGAACACTGAAGCTTTCTTT.

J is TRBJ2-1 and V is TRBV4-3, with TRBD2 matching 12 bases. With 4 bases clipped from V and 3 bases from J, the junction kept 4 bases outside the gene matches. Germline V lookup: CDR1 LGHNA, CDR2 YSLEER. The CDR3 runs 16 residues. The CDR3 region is CASSPWTSGDYNEQFF. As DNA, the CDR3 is TGCGCCAGCAGCCCTTGGACTAGCGGGGACTACAATGAGCAGTTCTTC.

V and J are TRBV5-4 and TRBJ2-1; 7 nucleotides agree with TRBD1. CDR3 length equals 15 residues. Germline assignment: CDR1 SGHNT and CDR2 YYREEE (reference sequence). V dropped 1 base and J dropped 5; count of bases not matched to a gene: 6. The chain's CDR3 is CASSLSLDRDNEQFF. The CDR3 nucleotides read TGTGCCAGCAGCTTGTCCCTCGACAGGGACAATGAGCAGTTCTTC.

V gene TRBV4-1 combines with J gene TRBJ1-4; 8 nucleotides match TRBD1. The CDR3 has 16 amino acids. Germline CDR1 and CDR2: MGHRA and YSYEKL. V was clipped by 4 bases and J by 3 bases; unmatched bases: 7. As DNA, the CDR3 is TGCGCCAGCAGCCCACTCGGACAGGGATCTAATGAAAAACTGTTTTTT. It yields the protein CASSPLGQGSNEKLFF.

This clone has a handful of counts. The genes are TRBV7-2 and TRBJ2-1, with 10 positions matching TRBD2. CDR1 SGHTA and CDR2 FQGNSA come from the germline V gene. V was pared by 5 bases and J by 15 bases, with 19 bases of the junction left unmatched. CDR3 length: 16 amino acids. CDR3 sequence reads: CASSPDSGTSALRGFF. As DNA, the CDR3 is TGTGCCAGCAGCCCTGACTCCGGGACTAGCGCCCTCCGGGGGTTCTTC. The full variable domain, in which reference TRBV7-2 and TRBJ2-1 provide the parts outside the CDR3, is GAGVSQSPSNKVTEKGKDVELRCDPISGHTALYWYRQSLGQGLEFLIYFQGNSAPDKSGLPSDRFSAERTGGSVSTLTIQRTQQEDSAVYLCASSPDSGTSALRGFFGPGTRLTVL.

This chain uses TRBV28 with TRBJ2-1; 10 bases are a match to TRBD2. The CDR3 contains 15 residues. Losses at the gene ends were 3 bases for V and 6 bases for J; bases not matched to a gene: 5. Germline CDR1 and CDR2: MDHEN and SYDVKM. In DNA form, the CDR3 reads TGTGCCAGCAGTTTCGGGCTAGCGGGAGTCAATGAGCAGTTCTTC. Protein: CASSFGLAGVNEQFF.

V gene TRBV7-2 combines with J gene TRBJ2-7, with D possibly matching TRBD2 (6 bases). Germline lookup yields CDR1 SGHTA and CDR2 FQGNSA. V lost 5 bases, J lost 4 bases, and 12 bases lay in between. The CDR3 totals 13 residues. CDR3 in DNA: TGTGCCAGCAGCCTTCGGGAGTCGTACGAGCAGTACTTC. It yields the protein CASSLRESYEQYF.

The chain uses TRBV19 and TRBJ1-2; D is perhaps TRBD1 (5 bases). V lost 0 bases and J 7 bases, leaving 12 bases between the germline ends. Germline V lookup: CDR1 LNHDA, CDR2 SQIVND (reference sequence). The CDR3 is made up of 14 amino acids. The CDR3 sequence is CASSIDLDMRGYTF. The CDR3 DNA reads TGTGCCAGTAGTATAGATCTGGACATGCGTGGCTACACCTTC. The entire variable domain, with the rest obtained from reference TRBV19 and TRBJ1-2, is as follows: DGGITQSPKYLFRKEGQNVTLSCEQNLNHDAMYWYRQDPGQGLRLIYYSQIVNDFQKGDIAEGYSVSREKKESFPLTVTSAQKNPTAFYLCASSIDLDMRGYTFGSGTRLTVV.

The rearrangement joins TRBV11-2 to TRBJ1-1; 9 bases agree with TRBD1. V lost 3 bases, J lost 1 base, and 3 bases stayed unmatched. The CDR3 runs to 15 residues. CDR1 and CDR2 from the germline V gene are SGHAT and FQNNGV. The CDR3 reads CASSLGDRENTEAFF. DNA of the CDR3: TGTGCCAGCAGCTTGGGGGACAGGGAGAACACTGAAGCTTTCTTT.

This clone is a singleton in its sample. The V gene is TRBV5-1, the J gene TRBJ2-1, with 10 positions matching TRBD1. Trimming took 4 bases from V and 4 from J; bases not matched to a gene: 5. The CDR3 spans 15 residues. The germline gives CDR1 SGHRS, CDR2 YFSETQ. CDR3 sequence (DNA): TGCGCCAGCAGCCGGACAGGGGGTATGTACAATGAGCAGTTCTTC. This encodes CASSRTGGMYNEQFF.

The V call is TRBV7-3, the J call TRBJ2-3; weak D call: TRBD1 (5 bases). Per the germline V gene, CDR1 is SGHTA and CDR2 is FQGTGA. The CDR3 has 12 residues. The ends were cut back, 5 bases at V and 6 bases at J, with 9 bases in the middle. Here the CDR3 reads CASSRPGDTQYF. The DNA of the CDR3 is TGTGCCAGCAGCCGTCCAGGGGATACGCAGTATTTT.

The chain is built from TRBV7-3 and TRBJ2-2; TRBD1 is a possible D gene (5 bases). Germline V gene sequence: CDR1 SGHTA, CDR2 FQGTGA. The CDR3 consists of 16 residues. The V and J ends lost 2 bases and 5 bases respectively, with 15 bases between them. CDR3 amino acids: CASSLGPQGGTGELFF. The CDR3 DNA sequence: TGTGCCAGCAGCTTAGGTCCCCAGGGTGGTACCGGGGAGCTGTTTTTT.

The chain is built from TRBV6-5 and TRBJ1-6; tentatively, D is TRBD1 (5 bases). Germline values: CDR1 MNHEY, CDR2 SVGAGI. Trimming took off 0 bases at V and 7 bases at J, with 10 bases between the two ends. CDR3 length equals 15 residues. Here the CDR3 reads CASSYSNRGNSPLHF. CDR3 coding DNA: TGTGCCAGCAGTTACTCAAATAGGGGAAATTCACCCCTCCACTTT.

CDR3 in amino acids: CASSILGQNAYEQYF. CDR3 in DNA: TGTGCCAGTAGTATTCTCGGACAGAACGCCTACGAGCAGTACTTC. The chain joins TRBV19 to TRBJ2-7; tentative D call: TRBD1 (6 bases). Trimming took off 3 bases at V and 2 bases at J, with 14 bases between the two ends. Germline V gives CDR1 LNHDA, CDR2 SQIVND (reference sequence). The CDR3 is made up of 15 amino acids.

The DNA for the CDR3 is TGTGCCAGCAGCGCCAACAGTGTGCAGACCCAGTACTTC. This sequence encodes CASSANSVQTQYF. The gene calls are TRBV11-3 and TRBJ2-5; D not certain. From germline, CDR1 is SGHNT and CDR2 YENEEA. Trimming pared 5 bases from V and 6 bases from J, leaving 13 bases between. CDR3 length equals 13 residues.

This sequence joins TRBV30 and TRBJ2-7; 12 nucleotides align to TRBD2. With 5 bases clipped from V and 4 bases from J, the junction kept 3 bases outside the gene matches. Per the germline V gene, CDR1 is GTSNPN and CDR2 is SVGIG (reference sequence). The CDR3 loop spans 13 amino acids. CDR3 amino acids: CAWGLAGTYEQYF. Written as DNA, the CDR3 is TGTGCCTGGGGACTAGCGGGAACTTACGAGCAGTACTTC.